A selection of T cell receptor beta chains follows, all from one sample in a study of cytomegalovirus exposure and HLA in healthy donors. TCRdb's copy holds only in-frame clones and misses some; the assay was immunoSEQ multiplex PCR. Here the sample spans around 67,000 clones, over 60% being singletons. Sequencing input: PBMCs. The receptors were sampled from a woman between 45 and 65 years old in good health and CMV-seronegative. The CDR3 runs from the conserved cysteine through the conserved F or W. D genes are given only for firm matches. Clone size is not always given. Where it is, it says once, few, many or a class for expanded clones.

V gene	clone size	J gene	D gene	CDR3 protein	CDR3 DNA
TRBV9	few	TRBJ1-1	-	CASSVVSPGLSEAFF	TGTGCCAGCAGCGTAGTGTCACCAGGGTTATCTGAAGCTTTCTTT
TRBV6-5	-	TRBJ1-2	-	CASSYSGQSNYGYTF	TGTGCCAGCAGTTACAGCGGACAGAGTAACTATGGCTACACCTTC
TRBV19	once	TRBJ2-1	TRBD2	CASRGLAGYNEQFF	TGTGCCAGTAGGGGACTAGCGGGGTACAATGAGCAGTTCTTC
TRBV9	-	TRBJ1-5	-	CASSAHRVGQPQHF	TGTGCCAGCAGCGCCCACAGGGTAGGTCAGCCCCAGCATTTT
TRBV7-9	-	TRBJ1-5	-	CASSSRGGVAEPQHF	TGTGCCAGCAGCTCCAGGGGAGGGGTTGCGGAGCCCCAGCATTTT
TRBV5-1	-	TRBJ2-3	-	CASSGTRGSTDTQYF	TGCGCCAGCAGCGGGACCAGGGGTAGCACAGATACGCAGTATTTT
TRBV6-5	-	TRBJ2-2	TRBD2	CASSYASPGGQLFF	TGTGCCAGCAGTTACGCGTCCCCGGGAGGGCAGCTGTTTTTT
TRBV5-1	-	TRBJ1-4	-	CASSLNPGTTNEKLFF	TGCGCCAGCAGCTTGAATCCGGGGACAACTAATGAAAAACTGTTTTTT
TRBV9	-	TRBJ1-1	-	CASSVSGQNTEAFF	TGTGCCAGCAGCGTCAGTGGACAAAACACTGAAGCTTTCTTT
TRBV7-7	-	TRBJ2-7	-	CASSAGPSYEQYF	TGTGCTAGCAGTGCGGGACCTAGCTACGAGCAGTACTTC
TRBV9	once	TRBJ1-1	-	CASSVVGANTEAFF	TGTGCCAGCAGCGTAGTAGGGGCGAACACTGAAGCTTTCTTT
TRBV5-4	-	TRBJ1-1	-	CASSLGGDGQRAFF	TGTGCCAGCAGCTTGGGTGGAGACGGACAGAGGGCTTTCTTT
TRBV6-6	-	TRBJ1-2	-	CASSYEGITVYGYTF	TGTGCCAGCAGTTATGAGGGAATCACAGTCTATGGCTACACCTTC
TRBV2	-	TRBJ1-5	-	CASSPPESSLQPQHF	TGTGCCAGCAGTCCTCCGGAGTCGTCTCTTCAGCCCCAGCATTTT
TRBV5-1	many	TRBJ1-2	-	CASSLAANYGYTF	TGCGCCAGCAGCTTGGCTGCGAACTATGGCTACACCTTC
TRBV7-9	-	TRBJ2-3	-	CASSQGSLFTDTQYF	TGTGCCAGCAGCCAGGGAAGTTTATTCACAGATACGCAGTATTTT
TRBV27	-	TRBJ2-3	TRBD2	CASSRIAGGPGSTQYF	TGTGCCAGCAGTCGGATAGCGGGAGGGCCAGGTTCTACGCAGTATTTT
TRBV5-1	many	TRBJ1-4	TRBD1	CASSSDGTGNEKLFF	TGCGCCAGCAGCTCCGACGGGACAGGGAATGAAAAACTGTTTTTT
TRBV6-5	-	TRBJ1-1	TRBD1	CASSYDRVVYTEAFF	TGTGCCAGCAGTTATGACAGGGTTGTTTACACTGAAGCTTTCTTT
TRBV19	few	TRBJ2-5	TRBD1	CASSIARDRGETQYF	TGTGCCAGTAGTATAGCCCGGGACAGGGGAGAGACCCAGTACTTC
TRBV2	few	TRBJ2-7	-	CASSWRPAGLIYEQYF	TGTGCCAGCTCGTGGAGGCCAGCGGGCCTTATCTACGAGCAGTACTTC
TRBV6-6	-	TRBJ1-1	-	CASSDRGMNTEAFF	TGTGCCAGCAGTGACAGAGGCATGAACACTGAAGCTTTCTTT
TRBV28	few	TRBJ2-3	TRBD2	CASRTWGGRYSTDTQYF	TGTGCCAGCAGGACGTGGGGCGGGAGATATAGCACAGATACGCAGTATTTT
TRBV28	-	TRBJ1-4	-	CASATVGHPTNEKLFF	TGTGCCAGTGCGACAGTAGGCCACCCAACTAATGAAAAACTGTTTTTT
TRBV19	-	TRBJ2-3	TRBD2	CATISSGGATQYF	TGTGCCACGATCTCTAGCGGGGGGGCGACGCAGTATTTT
TRBV7-3	-	TRBJ2-7	TRBD2	CASSSRTSGEQYF	TGTGCCAGCAGCTCGAGGACTAGCGGCGAGCAGTACTTC
TRBV4-2	-	TRBJ2-7	-	CASSQESNRLYEQYF	TGTGCCAGCAGCCAAGAGAGTAATCGTCTATACGAGCAGTACTTC
TRBV10-3	-	TRBJ2-5	-	CAISGRDSQETQYF	TGTGCCATCAGTGGTAGAGACAGCCAAGAGACCCAGTACTTC
TRBV9	-	TRBJ2-7	TRBD2	CASSRAGGPYEQYF	TGTGCCAGCAGCCGAGCGGGAGGGCCGTACGAGCAGTACTTC
TRBV28	-	TRBJ1-2	-	CASSYPGHSNYGYTF	TGTGCCAGCAGTTATCCGGGACACTCTAACTATGGCTACACCTTC
TRBV7-9	once	TRBJ1-6	-	CASSLSLAGLYNSPLHF	TGTGCCAGCAGCTTATCGCTCGCAGGACTTTATAATTCACCCCTCCACTTT
TRBV7-8	-	TRBJ2-7	TRBD2	CASSSYGLADEQYF	TGTGCCAGCAGCTCCTATGGGCTAGCGGACGAGCAGTACTTC
TRBV7-2	-	TRBJ2-1	TRBD2	CASSSTSGQYNEQFF	TGTGCCAGCAGCTCCACTAGCGGCCAATACAATGAGCAGTTCTTC
TRBV7-9	-	TRBJ1-1	-	CASSRDQGLIAEAFF	TGTGCCAGCAGCCGAGATCAGGGGCTAATCGCTGAAGCTTTCTTT
TRBV5-4	-	TRBJ1-1	TRBD1	CASSGGTGGTEAFF	TGTGCCAGCAGCGGAGGGACAGGAGGTACTGAAGCTTTCTTT
TRBV7-8	-	TRBJ1-1	TRBD1	CASSPRQGMNTEAFF	TGTGCCAGCAGCCCCCGACAGGGGATGAACACTGAAGCTTTCTTT
TRBV19	-	TRBJ1-1	-	CASSMPIWGDTEAFF	TGTGCCAGTAGTATGCCTATTTGGGGGGACACTGAAGCTTTCTTT
TRBV10-2	-	TRBJ2-5	TRBD2	CATNQGTSASGRFETQYF	TGCGCCACCAACCAAGGGACTAGCGCCTCTGGGAGGTTTGAGACCCAGTACTTC
TRBV29-1	-	TRBJ1-1	-	CSVEYGGDEAFF	TGCAGCGTTGAGTATGGAGGGGACGAAGCTTTCTTT
TRBV27	-	TRBJ1-1	-	CASSLSFVSGTEAFF	TGTGCCAGCAGTTTATCGTTCGTCTCGGGAACTGAAGCTTTCTTT
TRBV4-1	-	TRBJ1-1	-	CASSQFPPNREGVTEAFF	TGCGCCAGCAGCCAATTTCCTCCGAACAGGGAAGGGGTCACTGAAGCTTTCTTT
TRBV28	-	TRBJ2-1	-	CASSWSYGEQFF	TGTGCCAGCAGTTGGAGTTACGGTGAGCAGTTCTTC